This TCR beta chain comes out of a study of response to subunit inactivated influenza vaccine (dated by TCRdb to about 2018). About the investigation overall: Deep quantitative profiling of the T cell receptor repertoire was used in the study to follow responses to a trivalent subunit inactivated influenza vaccine.

The library was prepared using RT-PCR. TCRdb names Illumina HiSeq 2500 as the instrument used. The raw public data were reprocessed by TCRdb itself: fastp quality trimming at Q25, MiXCR clonotype calling, in-frame beta chains only. CDR3 protein duplicates are merged, each entry listing the most common genes and DNA. For this sample the table gives under 550,000 distinct CDR3 sequences, of which 7.6% were detected only once. The ten top clones hold 10% to 15% of the sample. The paper's findings and limits, for the study overall: It was suggested by the authors that each seasonal influenza vaccination may recruit only a limited number of new T cells.

This clonotype has only a few counts. It has no known antigen specificity. One base away there is no much larger clone; base qualities are not given. V is cut by 4 bases and J by 9 bases, and the space between the germline ends is 7 bases. CDR1 MRHNA and CDR2 SNTAGT were looked up in the germline V gene. The CDR3 has 10 amino acids, counting the end cysteine and phenylalanine. Only the CDR3 DNA is retained, 30 bases long and in frame from the first base. This TCR was recovered from a man aged 45-69 years who received an inactivated influenza vaccine. Donor details come from another sample of the same person, matched by shared clones. The sample was PBMCs from blood, taken around 2 years after vaccination. The chain was built from TRBV6-4 and TRBJ2-7; no D gene call is confident. The DNA is TGTGCCAGCAGTGCGGGCCTGCAGTACTTC. Its translation reads: CASSAGLQYF.